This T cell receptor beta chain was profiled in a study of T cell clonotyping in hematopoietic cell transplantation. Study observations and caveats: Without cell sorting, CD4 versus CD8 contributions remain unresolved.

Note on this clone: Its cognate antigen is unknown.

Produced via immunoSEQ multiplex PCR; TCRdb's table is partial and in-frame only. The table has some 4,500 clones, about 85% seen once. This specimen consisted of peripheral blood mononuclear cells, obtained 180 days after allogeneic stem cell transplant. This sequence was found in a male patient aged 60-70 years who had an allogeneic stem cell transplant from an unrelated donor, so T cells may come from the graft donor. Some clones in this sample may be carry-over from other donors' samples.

The CDR3 reads CASSLRAGTDVSYEQYF. DNA for the CDR3: TGTGCCAGCAGCTTAAGGGCCGGGACAGACGTCTCCTACGAGCAGTACTTC. The chain employs TRBV7-2 and TRBJ2-7; 7 bases fit TRBD1. V lost 2 bases and J lost 0; bases outside the gene matches: 10. The CDR3 is 17 residues long. CDR1 is SGHTA and CDR2 is FQGNSA in the germline V gene.